The 9 T cell receptor beta chains below come from one sample, sequenced in a study of T cells in Graves' hyperthyroidism and ophthalmopathy (dated by TCRdb to between 2017 and 2020). Libraries were built with multiplex PCR. The sequencing machine was an Illumina HiSeq 2000. The TCR beta CDR3 regions were amplified from RNA transcripts. For the first round of RT-PCR on the TCR CDR3, the HTBI primer set was used together with the Qiagen OneStep RT-PCR kit. TCRdb redid the processing of the public reads, applying fastp at Q25 and MiXCR, and retained in-frame beta chains. All rows with the same CDR3 protein become a single entry with the most common DNA and genes. The sample table contains 250,000 to 300,000 distinct CDR3 sequences; only one count was recorded for approximately 15% of them. The leading ten clones occupy roughly 53% of the sample. The sample consisted of blood. The receptors shown here come from a woman in her sixties with Graves' ophthalmopathy.

This clonotype showed up many times. The chain has TRBV11-2 and TRBJ2-7, with D tentatively TRBD1 (5 bases). CDR1 is SGHAT, CDR2 FQNNGV, per germline. Trimming pared 1 base from V and 3 bases from J, leaving 13 bases between. The length of the CDR3 is 15 residues. The CDR3 loop is CASSLVGRASYEQYF. CDR3 sequence (DNA): TGTGCCAGCAGCTTAGTTGGCAGGGCAAGCTACGAGCAGTACTTC.

This clonotype was detected ten times or more. The chain links TRBV18 to TRBJ1-1, with a tentative D call TRBD1 (6 bases). This CDR3 comprises 14 residues. CDR1 KGHSH and CDR2 LQKENI come from the germline V gene. V lost 3 bases to trimming and J lost 4 bases, with 12 bases between them. CDR3 sequence (DNA): TGTGCCAGCTCACCGGACAGTGGCCCCACTGAAGCTTTCTTT. Translating gives CASSPDSGPTEAFF.

The rearrangement links TRBV20-1 to TRBJ2-7; no definite D call. This CDR3 has 13 residues. The V gene's germline CDR1 is DFQATT and CDR2 SNEGSKA (reference sequence). Trimming took off 3 bases at V and 0 bases at J, with 9 bases between the two ends. The CDR3 DNA follows: TGCAGTGCTAGCCCGCCAGCCTCCTACGAGCAGTACTTC. Translating it yields CSASPPASYEQYF.

This clonotype has ten or more counts. The genes are TRBV20-1 and TRBJ1-5; D is uncertain. CDR1 and CDR2 (germline): DFQATT, SNEGSKA (reference sequence). Trimming pared 3 bases from V and 5 bases from J, leaving 14 bases between. There are 14 residues in the CDR3. The CDR3 DNA follows: TGCAGTGCTAGCTGGCCCGGAGTTTATCAGCCCCAGCATTTT. It codes for CSASWPGVYQPQHF.

This clonotype was found many times. The chain employs TRBV20-1 and TRBJ2-5; possible D gene TRBD1, 6 bases. Germline V gene lookup returns CDR1 DFQATT and CDR2 SNEGSKA (reference sequence). With 2 bases removed from V and 1 base from J, the gap between germline ends came to 8 bases. The CDR3 consists of 13 residues. The CDR3 DNA follows: TGCAGTGCTAGAATCAGGGGCCAAGAGACCCAGTACTTC. Residues: CSARIRGQETQYF.

This clonotype was seen at least ten times. The chain employs TRBV11-2 and TRBJ1-2; possible D gene TRBD1, 6 bases. This CDR3 comprises 13 residues. V lost 4 bases to trimming and J lost 4 bases, with 10 bases between them. The germline V gene encodes CDR1 SGHAT and CDR2 FQNNGV. The DNA for the CDR3 is TGTGCCAGCAGCTCGGACAGCACCTATGGCTACACCTTC. The encoded protein is CASSSDSTYGYTF.

This clonotype was detected only a few times. V usage is TRBV19 and J usage is TRBJ1-1; 7 bases align to TRBD1. V lost 7 bases to trimming and J lost 2 bases; unmatched junction nucleotides: 13. In germline, CDR1 is LNHDA, CDR2 SQIVND (reference sequence). This CDR3 has 16 residues. The CDR3 DNA follows: TGTGCCAGTATTTCCTACCGGGACAGAGAAAACACTGAAGCTTTCTTT. Translated, it gives CASISYRDRENTEAFF. Full variable domain (remainder filled in from reference TRBV19 and TRBJ1-1): DGGITQSPKYLFRKEGQNVTLSCEQNLNHDAMYWYRQDPGQGLRLIYYSQIVNDFQKGDIAEGYSVSREKKESFPLTVTSAQKNPTAFYLCASISYRDRENTEAFFGQGTRLTVV.

This clonotype was recorded only once. Germline is not matched at one junction end, which may reflect a read error. V and J are TRBV12-3 or TRBV12-4 and TRBJ1-3, with 7 positions matching TRBD1. The CDR3 has 15 amino acids. The CDR3, as DNA: TGTGCCAGCAGTTTGGACAGGTCAACTGGAAACGCCATATATTTT. Translation gives CASSLDRSTGNAIYF.

In this sample, this clonotype turned up many times. The gene calls are TRBV6-1 and TRBJ2-2; D not resolved. Trimming pared 6 bases from V and 7 bases from J, leaving 15 bases between. The V gene's germline CDR1 is MNHNS and CDR2 SASEGT. The CDR3 spans 14 residues. The CDR3 reads CASRVIRPGGELFF. CDR3 coding DNA: TGTGCCAGCAGAGTGATCCGTCCCGGCGGGGAGCTGTTTTTT.